Reported below is one T cell receptor beta chain. Its target is unknown. From germline, CDR1 is KGHSH and CDR2 LQKENI. Trimming removed 2 bases from V and 0 bases from J, with 9 bases in between. The CDR3 consists of 15 residues. The sample belongs to a study of beta chain features in type 1 diabetes. Study-wide results and limits: Within each of all four CD4+ subsets, Type 1 diabetes patients had TCRB CDR3s that were moderately but significantly shorter.

The investigators reverse transcribed all of the isolated RNA, so they sequenced expressed TCRB transcripts. Sequenced by immunoSEQ multiplex PCR; TCRdb stores in-frame clones only, minus some. The sample shows under 850,000 clones, about an eighth of them seen only once. Sequencing was done on a sample of naive CD4+ T cells from blood. The sequence came from a man aged 18 to 30 with type 1 diabetes. The chain links TRBV18 to TRBJ2-3; no clear D. The DNA of the CDR3 is TGTGCCAGCTCACCAGGCAGGAGCAGCACAGATACGCAGTATTTT. This gives the protein CASSPGRSSTDTQYF.